These 24 T cell receptor beta chains were sequenced from one sample in a study of shared clonotypes between healthy human individuals. TCRdb's table, derived via immunoSEQ multiplex PCR, lists solely in-frame clones and lacks some. The sample consists of about 650,000 clones, nearly 97% of them appearing once. Naive CD8 cells, CD45RO-negative and positively selected for CCR7, excluded terminally differentiated effector memory CD45RA+ cells. The sample taken for sequencing was naive CD8+ T cells sorted from blood. The source of these receptors is a woman in her twenties or thirties in good health.

A word on this clone: Different DNA sequences within this sample yield the same CDR3. This chain connects TRBV19 to TRBJ2-7, with 7 positions matching TRBD1. The CDR3 is 14 amino acids. Germline V gene sequence: CDR1 LNHDA, CDR2 SQIVND (reference sequence). V dropped 7 bases and J dropped 4; count of bases not matched to a gene: 10. The DNA of the CDR3 is TGTGCCAGTACCCCCCGACAGGGTCCGTACGAGCAGTACTTC. Amino acid sequence: CASTPRQGPYEQYF.

The chain has TRBV5-1 and TRBJ2-7; TRBD2 matches 9 bases. This CDR3 contains 15 residues. The junction had 3 bases not matched to a gene; V was cut back by 0 bases and J by 2 bases. Germline values: CDR1 SGHRS, CDR2 YFSETQ. CDR3 loop: CASSLVLAGTYEQYF. In DNA form, the CDR3 reads TGCGCCAGCAGCTTGGTACTAGCGGGTACCTACGAGCAGTACTTC.

The count of this clone is one. The chain has TRBV7-9 and TRBJ2-5; a possible D gene is TRBD2 (6 bases). Trimming took off 3 bases at V and 0 bases at J, with 14 bases between the two ends. The V gene's germline CDR1 is SEHNR and CDR2 FQNEAQ (reference sequence). This CDR3 has 16 amino acids. CDR3: CASSFRGFGYQETQYF. The CDR3 region has the DNA TGTGCCAGCAGCTTCCGGGGGTTTGGGTACCAAGAGACCCAGTACTTC.

The chain carries TRBV27 and TRBJ2-1; D unresolved. The V gene lost 1 base and the J gene lost 8 bases, with 12 bases spanning the gap. CDR3 length: 14 amino acids. Germline CDR1 is MNHEY and CDR2 is SMNVEV (reference sequence). DNA for the CDR3: TGTGCCAGCAGTTTATTAGGGATCGGGTATGAGCAGTTCTTC. It specifies CASSLLGIGYEQFF.

The chain recombines TRBV29-1 with TRBJ2-7; possibly TRBD2 for D (6 bases). This CDR3 contains 12 residues. Germline values: CDR1 SQVTM, CDR2 ANQGSEA. V lost 2 bases and J 7 bases, leaving 12 bases between the germline ends. CDR3 DNA sequence: TGCAGCGTTGAAAGTGGGACTGGAGAGCAGTACTTC. Protein sequence: CSVESGTGEQYF.

V gene TRBV5-1 combines with J gene TRBJ2-7, with D possibly matching TRBD1 (5 bases). Germline CDR1 is SGHRS and CDR2 is YFSETQ. V lost 6 bases and J 4 bases, leaving 17 bases between the germline ends. The CDR3 runs to 14 residues. The CDR3 protein is CASTLGPGSYEQYF. In nucleotides, the CDR3 is TGCGCCAGCACCCTGGGGCCAGGGTCTTACGAGCAGTACTTC.

This chain's CDR3 is CASSSERLAGGGGTDTQYF. Written as DNA, the CDR3 is TGTGCCAGCAGTTCCGAGAGACTAGCGGGAGGAGGGGGCACAGATACGCAGTATTTT. The chain has TRBV28 and TRBJ2-3; 13 bases are a match to TRBD2. The V gene's germline CDR1 is MDHEN and CDR2 SYDVKM. The CDR3 spans 19 residues. The V segment lost 4 bases and the J segment 1 base; nucleotides outside the gene matches: 11.

The chain uses TRBV5-1 and TRBJ2-7; the D gene is possibly TRBD1 (7 bases). The CDR3 has 17 residues. Trimming removed 4 bases at V and 5 bases at J, with 25 bases between. Germline CDR1 and CDR2: SGHRS and YFSETQ. The DNA for the CDR3 is TGCGCCAGCAGCCGTCCCCCAGTAACAGGGGAGGACCACGAGCAGTACTTC. Protein product: CASSRPPVTGEDHEQYF. Complete variable domain (other parts from reference TRBV5-1 and TRBJ2-7): KAGVTQTPRYLIKTRGQQVTLSCSPISGHRSVSWYQQTPGQGLQFLFEYFSETQRNKGNFPGRFSGRQFSNSRSEMNVSTLELGDSALYLCASSRPPVTGEDHEQYFGPGTRLTVT.

The chain carries TRBV28 and TRBJ2-7; maybe TRBD1 (6 bases). Trimming cost V 6 bases and J 1 base, with 13 bases left between them. Germline values: CDR1 MDHEN, CDR2 SYDVKM. This CDR3 is 14 amino acids long. CDR3 residues: CASRINRDSYEQYF. CDR3 DNA: TGTGCCAGCAGGATAAACAGGGATTCCTACGAGCAGTACTTC. The full variable domain, completed using reference TRBV28 and TRBJ2-7, is DVKVTQSSRYLVKRTGEKVFLECVQDMDHENMFWYRQDPGLGLRLIYFSYDVKMKEKGDIPEGYSVSREKKERFSLILESASTNQTSMYLCASRINRDSYEQYFGPGTRLTVT.

The chain links TRBV20-1 to TRBJ2-7; 8 nucleotides agree with TRBD2. Germline lookup yields CDR1 DFQATT and CDR2 SNEGSKA (reference sequence). This CDR3 comprises 11 residues. Germline trimming cut 5 bases from V and 6 bases from J; bases unmatched to any gene: 3. As DNA, the CDR3 is TGCAGTGCTGGCGGGGGGTTCGAGCAGTACTTC. Protein sequence: CSAGGGFEQYF.

To note about this clone: Different DNA sequences within this sample yield the same CDR3. The chain uses TRBV7-9 and TRBJ2-7, with 8 positions matching TRBD1. The CDR3 consists of 14 residues. CDR1 SEHNR and CDR2 FQNEAQ come from the germline V gene (reference sequence). After removal of 4 bases from V and 0 bases from J, the junction contained 2 bases not matched to a gene. CDR3: CASSSTGGSYEQYF. CDR3 nucleotides: TGTGCCAGCAGCTCAACAGGGGGCTCCTACGAGCAGTACTTC.

The chain carries TRBV9 and TRBJ1-1, with D possibly TRBD1 on 5 matching bases. The V gene lost 5 bases and the J gene lost 6 bases, with 14 bases spanning the gap. The CDR3 loop spans 13 amino acids. Germline CDR1 reads SGDLS; CDR2 reads YYNGEE. The CDR3 nucleotides are TGTGCCAGCAGTAAGTCCCCGGGGCCTGAAGCTTTCTTT. Its protein product is CASSKSPGPEAFF.

Of note for this clone: In the same sample, other DNA sequences code for this CDR3. The chain uses TRBV27 and TRBJ2-1, with D unresolved. V lost 2 bases and J lost 7, with 6 bases in between. The CDR3 spans 12 residues. Germline V gene lookup returns CDR1 MNHEY and CDR2 SMNVEV (reference sequence). This chain's CDR3 is CASSLIGNEQFF. CDR3 coding DNA: TGTGCCAGCAGTTTAATCGGGAATGAGCAGTTCTTC.

This clone was picked up one time. The chain uses TRBV28 and TRBJ2-1; D gene uncertain. V shed 4 bases and J shed 4 bases, with 11 bases lying between them. This CDR3 is 14 amino acids long. CDR1 and CDR2 (germline): MDHEN, SYDVKM. The CDR3 here is CASSWSRGYNEQFF. CDR3 bases: TGTGCCAGCAGTTGGAGCCGTGGTTACAATGAGCAGTTCTTC.

The chain links TRBV30 to TRBJ2-2, with 10 positions matching TRBD2. Germline-derived CDR1 and CDR2 are GTSNPN and SVGIG (reference sequence). There are 16 residues in the CDR3. Trimming removed 5 bases from V and 6 bases from J; junction bases left unmatched: 12. Here the CDR3 DNA reads TGTGCCTGGTCTGACCTAGCGGGAGCGGGTCCCGGGGAGCTGTTTTTT. Encoded protein: CAWSDLAGAGPGELFF.

The gene calls are TRBV10-3 and TRBJ2-7; D might be TRBD2 (6 bases). Germline CDR1 ENHRY, CDR2 SYGVKD. The CDR3 has 14 amino acids. Trimming stripped 4 bases from V and 5 bases from J, with 15 bases between. The CDR3 DNA follows: TGTGCCATCAGTGTTTCGGCTAGCGCTGACGAGCAGTACTTC. Its protein is CAISVSASADEQYF.

The chain uses TRBV11-2 and TRBJ2-1; D may be TRBD1 or TRBD2 (5 bases each). V was cut by 4 bases and J by 0 bases, with 7 bases left in between. The CDR3 loop spans 14 amino acids. The germline CDR1 and CDR2 sequences are SGHAT and FQNNGV. DNA for the CDR3: TGTGCCAGCAGCTCTGGGACCTCCTACAATGAGCAGTTCTTC. It codes for CASSSGTSYNEQFF.

The rearrangement uses TRBV7-9 and TRBJ1-1; tentative D call: TRBD1 (5 bases). The germline V and J ends were trimmed by 5 bases and 5 bases, with 18 bases remaining between them. Germline values: CDR1 SEHNR, CDR2 FQNEAQ (reference sequence). CDR3 length: 15 amino acids. The CDR3 loop is CASSPPDTRRTEAFF. The CDR3 coding sequence is TGTGCCAGCAGCCCCCCGGACACCCGGAGGACTGAAGCTTTCTTT.

The genes are TRBV27 and TRBJ2-7; 10 bases are a match to TRBD2. The CDR3 extends over 13 amino acids. The germline V gene has CDR1 MNHEY and CDR2 SMNVEV (reference sequence). The junction had 6 bases not matched to a gene; V was cut back by 6 bases and J by 7 bases. CDR3 in DNA: TGTGCCAGCAGCAGCGGGAGGGCCGGAGAGCAGTACTTC. This codes for CASSSGRAGEQYF.

The chain combines TRBV9 with TRBJ2-3; 7 bases line up with TRBD2. Germline V gene sequence: CDR1 SGDLS, CDR2 YYNGEE. The CDR3 sequence is 15 residues long. With 0 bases clipped from V and 4 bases from J, the junction kept 5 bases outside the gene matches. The CDR3 here is CASSVGGGSADTQYF. In DNA, the CDR3 is TGTGCCAGCAGCGTAGGGGGCGGGAGTGCAGATACGCAGTATTTT.

This clone was counted once. The rearrangement joins TRBV5-1 to TRBJ2-1; TRBD1 agrees at 8 bases. Trimming took 0 bases from V and 7 from J; bases not matched to a gene: 21. Germline V gives CDR1 SGHRS, CDR2 YFSETQ. The CDR3 runs 20 residues. CDR3 nucleotide sequence: TGCGCCAGCAGCTTGGCCATCAGGGGGCTCCGGGAAAGTGCTATTAATGAGCAGTTCTTC. It encodes CASSLAIRGLRESAINEQFF.

The V call is TRBV27, the J call TRBJ2-5, with TRBD1 identical over 9 bases. The closer fit of TRBJ2-7 to the DNA end suggests the J call may be wrong. The CDR3 consists of 13 residues. Per germline, CDR1 MNHEY and CDR2 SMNVEV (reference sequence). The CDR3 sequence: CASKGGTGYEQYF. The CDR3 DNA reads as TGTGCCAGCAAAGGGGGGACAGGGTACGAGCAGTACTTC.

The chain combines TRBV19 with TRBJ2-7, with 7 positions matching TRBD1. V lost 3 bases and J lost 5; bases outside the gene matches: 7. The CDR3 extends over 14 amino acids. Germline lookup yields CDR1 LNHDA and CDR2 SQIVND (reference sequence). The DNA of the CDR3 is TGTGCCAGTAGTATGGTAGGGACAGTGGACGAGCAGTACTTC. Translation gives CASSMVGTVDEQYF.

This chain joins TRBV7-9 and TRBJ2-2; D is undetermined. Germline CDR1 SEHNR, CDR2 FQNEAQ (reference sequence). CDR3 size: 14 residues. Deletions cut 1 base from V and 4 bases from J, with 7 bases between. CDR3 in amino acids: CASSLVPGTGELFF. The CDR3 bases are TGTGCCAGCAGCTTAGTTCCGGGCACCGGGGAGCTGTTTTTT. Combining the CDR3 with reference TRBV7-9 and TRBJ2-2 gives the whole variable domain DTGVSQNPRHKITKRGQNVTFRCDPISEHNRLYWYRQTLGQGPEFLTYFQNEAQLEKSRLLSDRFSAERPKGSFSTLEIQRTEQGDSAMYLCASSLVPGTGELFFGEGSRLTVL.